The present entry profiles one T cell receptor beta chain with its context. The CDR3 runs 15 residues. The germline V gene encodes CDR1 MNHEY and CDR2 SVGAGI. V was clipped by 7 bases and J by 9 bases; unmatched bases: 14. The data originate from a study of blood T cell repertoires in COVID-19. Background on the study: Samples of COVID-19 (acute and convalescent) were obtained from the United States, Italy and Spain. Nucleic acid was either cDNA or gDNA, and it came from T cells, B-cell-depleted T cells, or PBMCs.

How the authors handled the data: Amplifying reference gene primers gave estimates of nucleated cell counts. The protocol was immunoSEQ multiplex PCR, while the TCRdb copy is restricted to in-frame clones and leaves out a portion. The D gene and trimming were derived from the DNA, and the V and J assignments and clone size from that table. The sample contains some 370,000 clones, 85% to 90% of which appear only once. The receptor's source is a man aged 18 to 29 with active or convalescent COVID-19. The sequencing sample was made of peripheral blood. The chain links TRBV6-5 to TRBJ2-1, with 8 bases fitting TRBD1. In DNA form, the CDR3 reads TGTGCCAGCACCTCCGGGACAGGACGTTTCGGTGAGCAGTTCTTC. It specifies CASTSGTGRFGEQFF.